The rows below give T cell receptor beta chains drawn from one sample of a study of identical twins. MiXCR, run by TCRdb on the 5' RACE reads, gives a single entry per CDR3 protein. The sample carries about 810,000 distinct CDR3 sequences, 10% to 15% recorded once. The data also belong to a second study, concerning yellow fever vaccine responses in identical twins.

Input material: PBMCs. The receptor set was obtained from a woman younger than 35 in good health. Both conserved end residues are part of each CDR3. A D gene is named only where the DNA matches it firmly. The listing skips clone size in some rows; elsewhere it reads once, few, many or a size class.

>NA|TRBV5-1|TRBJ1-3|NA
TGCGCCAGCAGCTTGGATTTCGTCTCTGGAAACACCATATATTTT
CASSLDFVSGNTIYF
>NA|TRBV25-1|TRBJ2-7|NA
TGTGCCAGCAGTGTGCTCTACGAGCAGTACTTC
CASSVLYEQYF
>few|TRBV5-6|TRBJ1-5|TRBD1
TGTGCCAGCAGCAAGAATGGACAGGGGGCAAGTCAGCCCCAGCATTTT
CASSKNGQGASQPQHF
>few|TRBV20-1|TRBJ2-1|NA
TGCAGTGCCCCGGACAGAAAGTACAATGAGCAGTTCTTC
CSAPDRKYNEQFF
>NA|TRBV12-3/TRBV12-4|TRBJ2-1|NA
TGTGCCAGCAGGAGCCCCGGGGAGGACAATGAGCAGTTCTTC
CASRSPGEDNEQFF
>NA|TRBV7-9|TRBJ2-3|TRBD1
TGTGCCAGCAGTAGACAGGGCGTCGGGGATACGCAGTATTTT
CASSRQGVGDTQYF
>few|TRBV2|TRBJ2-1|NA
TGTGCCAGCGGTGGAGGCTATGAGCAGTTCTTC
CASGGGYEQFF
>few|TRBV20-1|TRBJ2-1|TRBD2
TGCAGTGCTAGAGAAGGACTAGCGGCGAGGGACGAGCAGTTCTTC
CSAREGLAARDEQFF
>NA|TRBV3-1|TRBJ1-2|NA
TGTGCCAGCAGATACGCCTATGGAGGCTACACCTTC
CASRYAYGGYTF
>few|TRBV4-2|TRBJ2-2|TRBD2
TGTGCCAGCAGCCACGGACTAGCGGGAGGGAGCGTCACCGGGGAGCTGTTTTTT
CASSHGLAGGSVTGELFF
>few|TRBV20-1|TRBJ1-2|NA
TGCAGTGCTAGTCCCTTAGGGGGAGATCTTCTTTTCGGCTACACCTTC
CSASPLGGDLLFGYTF
>NA|TRBV12-3/TRBV12-4|TRBJ1-6|NA
TGTGCCAGCAAAGCGGCGAACTATAATTCACCCCTCCACTTT
CASKAANYNSPLHF
>NA|TRBV5-1|TRBJ1-1|TRBD1
TGCGCCAGCAGCGCTACAGGGGGCCCCCTCAACACTGAAGCTTTCTTT
CASSATGGPLNTEAFF
>NA|TRBV28|TRBJ2-1|NA
TGTGCCAGCAGTCCCCGTCAGGGGAGGGGGCGTCCGGGGTACAATGAGCAGTTCTTC
CASSPRQGRGRPGYNEQFF
>once|TRBV28|TRBJ1-4|TRBD1
TGTGCCAGCAGTATGCAGGGGGCTGGTGAAAAACTGTTTTTT
CASSMQGAGEKLFF
>many|TRBV10-3|TRBJ2-7|NA
TGTGCCATCAGTGACGGCTCCTACGAGCAGTACTTC
CAISDGSYEQYF
>many|TRBV7-6|TRBJ2-7|TRBD2
TGTGCCAGCAGCTCCTTTAGCGGGAGGGGAGAGCAGTACTTC
CASSSFSGRGEQYF
>NA|TRBV27|TRBJ2-1|NA
TGTGCCAGCAGTTTTCAGTGGGAAGTCGATGATGAGCAGTTCTTC
CASSFQWEVDDEQFF
>NA|TRBV20-1|TRBJ2-3|TRBD1
TGCAGTGCTCGGGGTATTATCGGGACAGGGGGTTACCGCACAGATACGCAGTATTTT
CSARGIIGTGGYRTDTQYF
>few|TRBV12-3/TRBV12-4|TRBJ2-7|TRBD2
TGTGCCAGCAGTTTCCAGCGGGAGGGTGGCGAGCAGTACTTC
CASSFQREGGEQYF
>many|TRBV20-1|TRBJ1-5|TRBD1
TGCAGTGCCGCACAGGGGGCCTACAATCAGCCCCAGCATTTT
CSAAQGAYNQPQHF
>NA|TRBV7-9|TRBJ2-2|TRBD2
TGTGCCAGCAGCTTATCCGTGGGACTACTAAACACCGGGGAGCTGTTTTTT
CASSLSVGLLNTGELFF
>few|TRBV7-8|TRBJ2-6|NA
TGTGCCAGCAGCTTACCAGGGACGTCTGGGGCCAACGTCCTGACTTTC
CASSLPGTSGANVLTF
>few|TRBV4-1|TRBJ2-1|NA
TGCGCCAGCAGCCCAAGGACAGAGTACAATGAGCAGTTCTTC
CASSPRTEYNEQFF
>NA|TRBV24-1|TRBJ2-1|NA
TGTGCCGCCAGTGATTTGAGGGCCGGGAACAGGGATCGAAACCTTGACAATGAGCAGTTCTTC
CAASDLRAGNRDRNLDNEQFF
>few|TRBV12-3/TRBV12-4|TRBJ2-2|NA
TGTGCCAGCAGCTTTGGACCGGGACAGAACACCGGGGAGCTGTTTTTT
CASSFGPGQNTGELFF
>NA|TRBV6-1|TRBJ2-7|NA
TGTGCCAGCAGTAAGCGGACGGTCTCCTACGAGCAGTACTTC
CASSKRTVSYEQYF
>NA|TRBV25-1|TRBJ2-5|TRBD2
TGTGCCAGCAGTGACCCCGGAGTAGCGGGAGTAGAGACCCAGTACTTC
CASSDPGVAGVETQYF
>few|TRBV20-1|TRBJ2-7|NA
TGCAGTGCTAGAGGAGCCGGGACAATCGGGGCCTACGAGCAGTACTTC
CSARGAGTIGAYEQYF
>few|TRBV10-3|TRBJ2-2|NA
TGTGCCATCCTCCGGGGGCCTTTTGGCGGGGAGCTGTTTTTT
CAILRGPFGGELFF
>few|TRBV7-2|TRBJ2-1|NA
TGTGCCAGCAGCTTAAGCCCCGATAGCTCCTACAATGAGCAGTTCTTC
CASSLSPDSSYNEQFF
>NA|TRBV6-5|TRBJ1-1|NA
TGTGCCAGCAGTTACTCAGAGGGTGGCACTGAAGCTTTCTTT
CASSYSEGGTEAFF
>few|TRBV2|TRBJ2-3|TRBD1
TGTGCCAGCAGTACCACGGCGGGACAGGGCACAGATACGCAGTATTTT
CASSTTAGQGTDTQYF
>NA|TRBV12-3/TRBV12-4|TRBJ2-7|NA
TGTGCCAGCAGTTTATGGGCTGGGGTTGACGAGCAGTACTTC
CASSLWAGVDEQYF
>few|TRBV12-3/TRBV12-4|TRBJ1-6|TRBD1
TGTGCCAGCAGTGGCGGGACAGGGAATAATTCACCCCTCCACTTT
CASSGGTGNNSPLHF
>NA|TRBV7-8|TRBJ2-4|NA
TGTGCCAGCAGCTTTCACAGTCTAGCCAAAAACATTCAGTACTTC
CASSFHSLAKNIQYF
>few|TRBV11-2|TRBJ2-2|NA
TGTGCCAGCAGCTTTTCAAGGGGGTACACCGGGGAGCTGTTTTTT
CASSFSRGYTGELFF
>NA|TRBV7-3|TRBJ2-1|TRBD2
TGTGCCAGCAGCTTAAATAGGGGACTAGCGGATCCCTACAATGAGCAGTTCTTC
CASSLNRGLADPYNEQFF
>many|TRBV19|TRBJ1-2|NA
TGTGCCAGTAGTTGGGAGGGGCCCTATGGCTACACCTTC
CASSWEGPYGYTF
>NA|TRBV5-1|TRBJ2-7|TRBD2
TGCGCCAGCAGCAGGACTAGCGGAGGCCGATACGAGCAGTACTTC
CASSRTSGGRYEQYF
>NA|TRBV28|TRBJ1-6|TRBD1
TGTGCCACCAGGGACAGGGATGATTCACCCCTCCACTTT
CATRDRDDSPLHF
>few|TRBV7-9|TRBJ1-1|NA
TGTGCCAGCAGCTTAGGCCTACCCAAGGAAGCTTTCTTT
CASSLGLPKEAFF
>NA|TRBV7-9|TRBJ2-1|TRBD1
TGTGCCAGCAGCCCACCGGACAGGGCCATCGTCTACAATGAGCAGTTCTTC
CASSPPDRAIVYNEQFF
>once|TRBV3-1|TRBJ2-2|TRBD1
TGTGCCAGCAGCTCGCCGCCCCGGACAGGGAGCACCGGGGAGCTGTTTTTT
CASSSPPRTGSTGELFF
>few|TRBV10-3|TRBJ2-1|NA
TGTGCCATCTTTGGGGATAATGAGCAGTTCTTC
CAIFGDNEQFF
>few|TRBV29-1|TRBJ1-1|NA
TGCAGCGTTGAGAAGAATGCTATGATGAACACTGAAGCTTTCTTT
CSVEKNAMMNTEAFF
>few|TRBV27|TRBJ1-1|NA
TGTGCCAGCAGTCGCCGGGGACTTACATGGGAGAACACTGAAGCTTTCTTT
CASSRRGLTWENTEAFF
>NA|TRBV7-2|TRBJ2-7|TRBD2
TGTGCCAGCAGCTTCTACGTAGCTAGCGGGAGCTCCTACGAGCAGTACTTC
CASSFYVASGSSYEQYF
>many|TRBV12-3/TRBV12-4|TRBJ1-1|NA
TGTGCCAGCACCGCAGCGGGTAGGCCGGGGACTGAAGCTTTCTTT
CASTAAGRPGTEAFF
>few|TRBV2|TRBJ2-1|TRBD2
TGTGCCAGCAGGCTAGCGGGAGGTCCTACGCGTCAGTTCTTC
CASRLAGGPTRQFF
>NA|TRBV7-2|TRBJ2-1|NA
TGTGCCAGCAGCTCTATGAACAATGAGCAGTTCTTC
CASSSMNNEQFF
>few|TRBV15|TRBJ2-1|NA
TGTGCCACCAGCAGAGTTTTAGGGGCCCCCTACAATGAGCAGTTCTTC
CATSRVLGAPYNEQFF
>NA|TRBV7-6|TRBJ2-5|NA
TGTGCCAGCAGCTCGGATGGTCCTGGGGCCCAGTACTTC
CASSSDGPGAQYF